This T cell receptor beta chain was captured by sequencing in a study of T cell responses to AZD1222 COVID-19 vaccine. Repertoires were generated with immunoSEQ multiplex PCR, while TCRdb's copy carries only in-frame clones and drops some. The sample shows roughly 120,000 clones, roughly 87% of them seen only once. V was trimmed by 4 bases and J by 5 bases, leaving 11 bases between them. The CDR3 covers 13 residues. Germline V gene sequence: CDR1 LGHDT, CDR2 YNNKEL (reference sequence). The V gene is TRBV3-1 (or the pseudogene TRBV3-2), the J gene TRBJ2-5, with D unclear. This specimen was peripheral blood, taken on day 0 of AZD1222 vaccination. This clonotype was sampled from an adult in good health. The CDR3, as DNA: TGTGCCAGCAGCCCCCTCGGCGTTGAGACCCAGTACTTC. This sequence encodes CASSPLGVETQYF.